One and the same sample provided the 28 T cell receptor beta chains below, sequenced in a study of blood T cells in healthy people across ages. Primed by a sample-barcoded 5' primer and a J-beta primer mix, a second PCR proceeded for roughly 6 to 12 cycles. TCRdb used MiXCR to reprocess the 5' RACE reads, holding one entry per CDR3 protein. The sample gives 1 million or so distinct CDR3 sequences, about 25% of which show up once; 0.65% to 0.75% is in the top ten. The same sample was also used in a study of T cells of mothers and their children.

The sequenced sample consisted of blood. The receptors originated from a girl aged 2 to 9 in good health.

This clonotype has a handful of counts. The chain combines TRBV7-9 with TRBJ2-4; no definite D call. Germline V CDR1 and CDR2: SEHNR, FQNEAQ (reference sequence). This CDR3 comprises 13 residues. Deletions cut 5 bases from V and 5 bases from J, with 10 bases between. CDR3 in DNA: TGTGCCAGCAGCCGGACCCCCGAAAACATTCAGTACTTC. This gives the protein CASSRTPENIQYF.

The rearrangement links TRBV6-5 to TRBJ1-5, with 7 bases aligning to TRBD1. V was pared by 8 bases and J by 4 bases, with 5 bases of the junction left unmatched. The CDR3 has 13 residues. The germline V gene has CDR1 MNHEY and CDR2 SVGAGI. CDR3 sequence (DNA): TGTGCCAGCCGACAGGGTAAAAATCAGCCCCAGCATTTT. Translation gives CASRQGKNQPQHF.

This clonotype has only a few counts. The rearrangement uses TRBV10-3 and TRBJ1-2; no clear D gene. V dropped 4 bases and J dropped 6 bases, with 12 bases sitting between them. The CDR3 is made up of 13 amino acids. Per the germline V gene, CDR1 is ENHRY and CDR2 is SYGVKD. The CDR3 nucleotides read TGTGCCATCAGTGCATCTCTAGCCCATGGCTACACCTTC. As protein: CAISASLAHGYTF.

This chain joins TRBV25-1 and TRBJ2-7; D uncertain. Germline CDR1 and CDR2: MGHDK and SYGVNS. The CDR3 runs 14 residues. The V and J ends lost 1 base and 4 bases respectively, with 11 bases between them. The CDR3 DNA reads as TGTGCCAGCAGTGAATTGCTAGGAACGTACGAGCAGTACTTC. Translating gives CASSELLGTYEQYF.

J is TRBJ2-5 and V is TRBV2; possible D gene TRBD2, 6 bases. The CDR3 loop spans 14 amino acids. V lost 5 bases and J lost 7, with 17 bases in between. Per germline, CDR1 SNHLY and CDR2 FYNNEI. CDR3 amino acids: CASSMIGGAGTQYF. For the CDR3, the DNA is TGTGCCAGCAGTATGATTGGCGGGGCCGGGACCCAGTACTTC. Looking up the rest from reference TRBV2 and TRBJ2-5 gives the full variable domain: EPEVTQTPSHQVTQMGQEVILRCVPISNHLYFYWYRQILGQKVEFLVSFYNNEISEKSEIFDDQFSVERPDGSNFTLKIRSTKLEDSAMYFCASSMIGGAGTQYFGPGTRLLVL.

The chain uses TRBV12-3 or TRBV12-4 and TRBJ2-5, with TRBD1 identical over 10 bases. The J call may be in error: the DNA end matches TRBJ2-7 better. The CDR3 consists of 15 residues. The DNA of the CDR3 is TGTGCCAGCCAATCAAACCGGGACAGGGGATACGAGCAGTACTTC. Its protein product is CASQSNRDRGYEQYF.

The J gene is TRBJ2-1, the V gene TRBV28, with 8 positions matching TRBD2. Judging by the DNA end, TRBJ2-7 fits better; the J call may be wrong. Germline CDR1 and CDR2: MDHEN and SYDVKM. The CDR3 covers 15 residues. The CDR3 sequence: CASSSRGVATYEQYF. In DNA, the CDR3 is TGTGCCAGCAGTTCGCGGGGGGTCGCGACCTACGAGCAGTACTTC.

This clonotype was counted a few times. The chain links TRBV13 to TRBJ2-1; the D is unclear. Trimming stripped 5 bases from V and 8 bases from J, with 16 bases between. Germline V gives CDR1 PRHDT, CDR2 FYEKMQ (reference sequence). The CDR3 totals 14 residues. The CDR3 reads CASSHRLAMDEQFF. The DNA of the CDR3 is TGTGCCAGCAGCCATAGACTCGCAATGGATGAGCAGTTCTTC.

The genes are TRBV10-2 and TRBJ2-1; D is perhaps TRBD2 (6 bases). This CDR3 comprises 14 residues. Germline assignment: CDR1 WSHSY and CDR2 SAAADI. V dropped 6 bases and J dropped 7 bases, with 16 bases sitting between them. CDR3 sequence: CASRDFGGTNEQFF. Here the CDR3 DNA reads TGCGCCAGCAGAGACTTTGGAGGGACTAATGAGCAGTTCTTC.

V and J are TRBV5-4 and TRBJ2-3, with unresolved D. Germline CDR1 is SGHNT and CDR2 is YYREEE (reference sequence). This CDR3 contains 15 residues. With 2 bases removed from V and 2 bases from J, the gap between germline ends came to 12 bases. The CDR3 spells CASSLVEQLTDTQYF. The CDR3 coding sequence is TGTGCCAGCAGCTTAGTAGAGCAACTCACAGATACGCAGTATTTT.

The CDR3 nucleotides read TGTGCCAGCAGTTGGCCCCGAGGGACAGCTTTCTATGGCTACACCTTC. Amino acid sequence: CASSWPRGTAFYGYTF. The chain employs TRBV6-5 and TRBJ1-2, with 7 bases that match TRBD1. The V gene end was trimmed by 4 bases and the J gene end by 4 bases; junction bases not matched to a gene: 12. CDR1 and CDR2 from the germline V gene are MNHEY and SVGAGI. The CDR3 length is 16 residues.

A few counts support this clonotype. The CDR3 DNA reads as TGTGCCAGCAGCCCCCCCACATCCATTATGAACACTGAAGCTTTCTTT. Amino acids: CASSPPTSIMNTEAFF. V and J are TRBV7-3 and TRBJ1-1; D is ambiguous. CDR3 length: 16 amino acids. Between the trimmed V and J ends, which lost 5 bases and 0 bases, there was a span of 16 bases. In germline, CDR1 is SGHTA, CDR2 FQGTGA.

The rearrangement links TRBV15 to TRBJ2-1; D is undetermined. The CDR3 totals 12 residues. Trimming took 0 bases from V and 10 from J, leaving 7 bases between them. In germline, CDR1 is LNHNV, CDR2 YYDKDF (reference sequence). For the CDR3, the DNA is TGTGCCACCAGCAGAGATCTCGTAGAGCAGTTCTTC. As protein: CATSRDLVEQFF.

This clonotype appeared a few times. The V call is TRBV2, the J call TRBJ2-1; tentatively, D is TRBD1 or TRBD2 (6 bases each). The J call is uncertain, as TRBJ2-7 better fits the DNA end. The V gene's germline CDR1 is SNHLY and CDR2 FYNNEI. The CDR3 length is 15 residues. The CDR3 sequence: CASKSQGGGTVEQYF. CDR3 DNA: TGTGCCAGCAAATCCCAAGGGGGAGGAACAGTCGAGCAGTACTTC.

This clonotype was seen a handful of times. V and J are TRBV20-1 and TRBJ2-1; D call uncertain. The length of the CDR3 is 17 residues. The V gene lost 2 bases and the J gene lost 0 bases, with 17 bases spanning the gap. Germline CDR1 is DFQATT and CDR2 is SNEGSKA (reference sequence). The chain's CDR3 is CSARPLLMPSSYNEQFF. DNA for the CDR3: TGCAGTGCTAGACCCCTCTTGATGCCGAGCTCCTACAATGAGCAGTTCTTC.

In its sample, this clonotype was seen once. The chain combines TRBV2 with TRBJ2-3, with a possible D match to TRBD1 (5 bases). V dropped 6 bases and J dropped 0 bases, with 16 bases sitting between them. Germline V CDR1 and CDR2: SNHLY, FYNNEI. The CDR3 has 16 residues. The CDR3 here is CASSRQTDTSTDTQYF. The CDR3 nucleotides read TGTGCCAGCAGCCGACAGACAGATACAAGCACAGATACGCAGTATTTT.

This clonotype was seen a handful of times. The chain joins TRBV27 to TRBJ1-2; D gene unclear. V dropped 3 bases and J dropped 4 bases, with 9 bases sitting between them. CDR1 MNHEY and CDR2 SMNVEV come from the germline V gene (reference sequence). This CDR3 has 13 amino acids. The CDR3 coding sequence is TGTGCCAGCAGTTTTAGTCCCCTCTATGGCTACACCTTC. Encoded protein: CASSFSPLYGYTF.

This clonotype was detected only once. The V and J genes are TRBV2 and TRBJ2-2, with unresolved D. Germline CDR1 reads SNHLY; CDR2 reads FYNNEI. V was trimmed by 5 bases and J by 0 bases, leaving 13 bases between them. The CDR3 extends over 16 amino acids. The CDR3 sequence is CASSKERLANTGELFF. For the CDR3, the DNA is TGTGCCAGCAGTAAGGAACGGCTCGCGAACACCGGGGAGCTGTTTTTT.

The V and J genes are TRBV7-9 and TRBJ2-1; 7 positions agree with TRBD1. There are 14 residues in the CDR3. Looked up from germline, CDR1 is SEHNR and CDR2 is FQNEAQ (reference sequence). V lost 5 bases and J lost 8; bases outside the gene matches: 9. The CDR3 DNA is TGTGCCAGCAGCAACCGACAGGGCAGCGATGAGCAGTTCTTC. This gives the protein CASSNRQGSDEQFF.

This clonotype has only a few counts. The chain has TRBV11-2 and TRBJ2-7; 7 positions agree with TRBD1. Germline lookup yields CDR1 SGHAT and CDR2 FQNNGV. V trimming: 2 bases; J trimming: 2 bases; junction bases outside the gene matches: 6. The CDR3 runs to 15 residues. DNA for the CDR3: TGTGCCAGCAGCTTAAGATTGGACAGGACCTACGAGCAGTACTTC. It yields the protein CASSLRLDRTYEQYF.

The genes are TRBV7-2 and TRBJ2-3; D unclear. The V and J ends lost 5 bases and 3 bases respectively, with 9 bases between them. Germline V gives CDR1 SGHTA, CDR2 FQGNSA. The CDR3 consists of 13 residues. The chain's CDR3 is CASSSLVTDTQYF. CDR3 in DNA: TGTGCCAGCAGCAGCTTAGTTACAGATACGCAGTATTTT.

This clonotype was observed many times. The chain uses TRBV27 and TRBJ1-1; the D gene is possibly TRBD1 (6 bases). CDR3 size: 14 residues. V dropped 1 base and J dropped 4 bases, with 10 bases sitting between them. Germline CDR1 reads MNHEY; CDR2 reads SMNVEV (reference sequence). The CDR3 region is CASSLWGAGTEAFF. Written as DNA, the CDR3 is TGTGCCAGCAGTTTATGGGGGGCTGGCACTGAAGCTTTCTTT.

This clonotype was seen a handful of times. This chain joins TRBV27 and TRBJ2-3; D call uncertain. The ends were cut back, 6 bases at V and 4 bases at J, with 17 bases in the middle. CDR3 length: 15 residues. Germline CDR1 and CDR2: MNHEY and SMNVEV (reference sequence). CDR3 sequence (DNA): TGTGCCAGCAGCCTCGTGGTAGCATGGTCAGATACGCAGTATTTT. This gives the protein CASSLVVAWSDTQYF.

This clonotype was seen a handful of times. J is TRBJ1-1 and V is TRBV11-2, with D unresolved. Trimming left V 4 bases short and J 10 bases short, with 10 bases between. Germline values: CDR1 SGHAT, CDR2 FQNNGV. CDR3 length: 11 residues. CDR3 in DNA: TGTGCCAGCAGCTCCGCTAAGGGAGCTTTCTTT. It is translated as CASSSAKGAFF.

V and J are TRBV7-9 and TRBJ2-5; 7 bases are a match to TRBD1. From germline, CDR1 is SEHNR and CDR2 FQNEAQ (reference sequence). With 11 bases clipped from V and 1 base from J, the junction kept 4 bases outside the gene matches. The CDR3 has 12 residues. The CDR3 nucleotides are TGTGCCGGACGACAGGGCCAAGAGACCCAGTACTTC. This codes for CAGRQGQETQYF.

This clonotype was seen once. This sequence joins TRBV6-5 and TRBJ2-3, with 16 bases aligning to TRBD2. The V and J ends lost 4 bases and 2 bases, in that order; junction bases with no gene match: 9. This CDR3 has 19 residues. CDR1 MNHEY and CDR2 SVGAGI come from the germline V gene. CDR3 protein: CASSFGTSGGESFTDTQYF. The DNA for the CDR3 is TGTGCCAGCAGTTTCGGGACTAGCGGGGGGGAAAGTTTCACAGATACGCAGTATTTT.

The rearrangement links TRBV7-2 to TRBJ2-5, with unresolved D. V shed 1 base and J shed 4 bases, with 10 bases lying between them. The CDR3 consists of 14 residues. CDR1 and CDR2 (germline): SGHTA, FQGNSA. The CDR3, as DNA: TGTGCCAGCAGCTTAGGAGGTACCCCAGAGACCCAGTACTTC. This sequence encodes CASSLGGTPETQYF.

This clonotype was seen a handful of times. The chain is built from TRBV3-1 and TRBJ2-5, with 7 bases fitting TRBD2. This CDR3 region has 14 residues. CDR1 LGHDT and CDR2 YNNKEL come from the germline V gene (reference sequence). V shed 7 bases and J 3 bases; nucleotides not matched to a gene: 8. The CDR3 spells CASNMPAGEETQYF. The CDR3 DNA is TGTGCCAGCAATATGCCGGCGGGAGAAGAGACCCAGTACTTC.